Listed below are T cell receptor beta chains from one sample, sequenced in a study of T cell repertoires in cytomegalovirus infection. TCRdb itself ran the reads through MiXCR, one entry per CDR3 protein. The sample lists some 480,000 distinct CDR3 sequences, 30% to 40% seen once, with under 20% in the top ten. These receptors are not linked to any known antigen. Sequencing was performed on cultured PBMCs, taken from culture after CMV antigen stimulation. These receptors were taken from a human donor in good health (CMV status not recorded). Some clones in this sample may be carry-over from other donors' samples. Each CDR3 is given without its conserved first and last residue.

>TRBV11-2
ASSLQGFGTEAF
>TRBV29-1
SVVRTGATETQY
>TRBV12-3/TRBV12-4
ASSLSGVRQF
>TRBV20-1
SARGTASSVGEQF
>TRBV6-1
ASSSDRGETQY
>TRBV28
ASSDRARYSYNEQF
>TRBV7-2
ASSPPGTGTSYT
>TRBV20-1
SARDPGLPSGYT
>TRBV20-1
SASYGDYFASNEQF
>TRBV7-2
ASSPRALADTQY
>TRBV10-3
AISEGGGPSSYEQY
>TRBV19
ASSIIEENIQY
>TRBV20-1
SASRNNYNEQF